These 30 T cell receptor beta chains came from one sample sequenced in a study of cytomegalovirus exposure and HLA in healthy donors. PCR amplification relied on 60 Vbeta primers (plus 13 Jbeta primers). Some clones are missing from TCRdb's copy, which holds only in-frame ones; the method was immunoSEQ multiplex PCR. The sample yields tens of thousands of clones, around three quarters seen once. The sequenced sample was PBMCs. These receptors all come from a woman aged 30 to 39 in good health and CMV-seronegative.

The V gene is TRBV7-3, the J gene TRBJ2-5, with 7 nucleotides matching TRBD1. The CDR3 extends over 14 amino acids. CDR1 SGHTA and CDR2 FQGTGA come from the germline V gene. J lost 4 bases, V lost 2 bases, and 4 bases had no gene match. The DNA for the CDR3 is TGTGCCAGCAGCTTACTAGGGGGCGGAGAGACCCAGTACTTC. It yields the protein CASSLLGGGETQYF.

In DNA, the CDR3 is TGTGCCAGCAGTGAAGACAGGGGAAGATACACCATATATTTT. This gives the protein CASSEDRGRYTIYF. The genes are TRBV6-1 and TRBJ1-3; 7 bases align to TRBD1. This CDR3 has 14 amino acids. Germline V lookup: CDR1 MNHNS, CDR2 SASEGT. J gave up 8 bases and V 1 base, and 5 bases lay outside the gene matches.

The chain couples TRBV11-2 to TRBJ2-7; 12 bases are shared with TRBD1. Germline V lookup: CDR1 SGHAT, CDR2 FQNNGV. V was pared by 1 base and J by 6 bases, with 10 bases of the junction left unmatched. The CDR3 has 17 residues. The CDR3 sequence: CASSLGSQWDRGREQYF. For the CDR3, the DNA is TGTGCCAGCAGCTTAGGATCTCAGTGGGACAGGGGGCGCGAGCAGTACTTC.

This chain links TRBV28 with TRBJ1-2, with 9 bases fitting TRBD1. The CDR3 runs 11 residues. The germline CDR1 and CDR2 sequences are MDHEN and SYDVKM. V gave up 8 bases and J gave up 8 bases; unmatched junction bases: 3. DNA for the CDR3: TGTGCCAGCCGGACAGGGGAAGGCTACACCTTC. It encodes CASRTGEGYTF.

The V gene is TRBV6-1, the J gene TRBJ2-7; TRBD1 is a possible D gene (5 bases). Between the trimmed V and J ends, which lost 2 bases and 1 base, there was a span of 9 bases. The CDR3 is made up of 14 amino acids. Germline loops: CDR1 MNHNS, CDR2 SASEGT. CDR3 in amino acids: CASSEIRQSYEQYF. In DNA, the CDR3 is TGTGCCAGCAGTGAAATTAGACAGTCCTACGAGCAGTACTTC.

This clone came up a few times. A junction end diverges from the germline sequence, so it may reflect a read error. CDR3 coding DNA: TGTGCCAGCAGCTCGGCCGGGACTAGCTCCTCCGAGCAGTACTTC. Translation: CASSSAGTSSSEQYF. The V gene is TRBV7-6, the J gene TRBJ2-7; 9 bases agree with TRBD2. This CDR3 contains 15 residues. The germline gives CDR1 SGHVS, CDR2 FNYEAQ.

The chain recombines TRBV18 with TRBJ1-6; weak D call: TRBD1 (6 bases). CDR3 size: 16 residues. V was clipped by 3 bases and J by 6 bases, with 15 bases between them. Germline V gene sequence: CDR1 KGHSH, CDR2 LQKENI. CDR3: CASSPDSPMSNSPLHF. For the CDR3, the DNA is TGTGCCAGCTCACCGGACAGCCCTATGTCTAATTCACCCCTCCACTTT. The full variable domain, its missing parts supplied by reference TRBV18 and TRBJ1-6, is NAGVMQNPRHLVRRRGQEARLRCSPMKGHSHVYWYRQLPEEGLKFMVYLQKENIIDESGMPKERFSAEFPKEGPSILRIQQVVRGDSAAYFCASSPDSPMSNSPLHFGNGTRLTVT.

The chain joins TRBV5-1 to TRBJ1-1; perhaps TRBD1 as D (6 bases). Germline CDR1 reads SGHRS; CDR2 reads YFSETQ. Deletions cut 1 base from V and 10 bases from J, with 14 bases between. This CDR3 is built from 13 residues. The CDR3 DNA follows: TGCGCCAGCAGCTTGTCCCAGGGGACGGGAGCTTTCTTT. Its protein is CASSLSQGTGAFF.

This rearrangement joins TRBV6-5 to TRBJ2-1; TRBD2 aligns across 8 bases. This CDR3 spans 15 amino acids. V lost 6 bases to trimming and J lost 0 bases; unmatched junction nucleotides: 4. CDR1 is MNHEY and CDR2 is SVGAGI in the germline V gene. CDR3 residues: CASRGLAASYNEQFF. The DNA for the CDR3 is TGTGCCAGCAGAGGACTAGCCGCCTCCTACAATGAGCAGTTCTTC.

The chain recombines TRBV5-8 with TRBJ1-2; 11 bases align to TRBD1. Germline V gene sequence: CDR1 SGHTS, CDR2 YDEGEE. CDR3 length: 15 amino acids. J was trimmed by 8 bases and V by 4 bases; bases with no gene match: 10. The CDR3 is CASSPDRGRQRGYTF. In nucleotides, the CDR3 is TGTGCCAGCAGCCCGGACAGGGGGCGTCAAAGGGGCTACACCTTC.

This clone was counted between two and nine times. V is TRBV7-9 and J is TRBJ1-1; no clear D. Between the trimmed V and J ends, which lost 1 base and 1 base, there was a span of 13 bases. The germline CDR1 and CDR2 sequences are SEHNR and FQNEAQ (reference sequence). The CDR3 sequence is 16 residues long. CDR3 sequence (DNA): TGTGCCAGCAGCTTAGGGGCAGGCCTGGGGAACACTGAAGCTTTCTTT. Protein sequence: CASSLGAGLGNTEAFF.

The chain employs TRBV5-6 and TRBJ2-1, with unresolved D. The CDR3 runs 13 residues. Germline values: CDR1 SGHDT, CDR2 YYEEEE. V lost 1 base to trimming and J lost 7 bases, with 9 bases between them. As DNA, the CDR3 is TGTGCCAGCAGCTTGATACAGTCAAATGAGCAGTTCTTC. It encodes CASSLIQSNEQFF.

This chain joins TRBV2 and TRBJ1-2, with 7 bases matching TRBD1. Per the germline V gene, CDR1 is SNHLY and CDR2 is FYNNEI. The junction had 7 bases not matched to a gene; V was cut back by 6 bases and J by 3 bases. The length of the CDR3 is 14 residues. This chain's CDR3 is CASRKGTADYGYTF. CDR3 sequence (DNA): TGTGCCAGCAGAAAGGGGACAGCGGACTATGGCTACACCTTC.

The chain has TRBV4-1 and TRBJ1-6; 11 nucleotides agree with TRBD1. The CDR3 runs to 16 residues. V shed 4 bases and J 3 bases; nucleotides not matched to a gene: 2. Germline-derived CDR1 and CDR2 are MGHRA and YSYEKL. The CDR3 spells CASSLGTGGYNSPLHF. The CDR3 nucleotides read TGCGCCAGCAGCCTCGGGACAGGGGGCTATAATTCACCCCTCCACTTT.

The chain employs TRBV29-1 and TRBJ2-7, with 10 bases fitting TRBD2. There are 13 residues in the CDR3. From germline, CDR1 is SQVTM and CDR2 ANQGSEA. With V trimmed by 4 bases and J by 4 bases, 4 bases remained unmatched. Here the CDR3 DNA reads TGCAGCGTTGTCACTAGCGGGGTGTACGAGCAGTACTTC. This sequence encodes CSVVTSGVYEQYF.

This clone was picked up one time. The chain has TRBV30 and TRBJ2-5; D ambiguous. Germline V lookup: CDR1 GTSNPN, CDR2 SVGIG (reference sequence). The CDR3 sequence is 12 residues long. V lost 2 bases and J 1 base, leaving 5 bases between the germline ends. CDR3 in DNA: TGTGCCTGGAGTCCACTCCAAGAGACCCAGTACTTC. The encoded protein is CAWSPLQETQYF.

The DNA for the CDR3 is TGTGCCAGCAGAACGGGGACAGGGAGCAATCAGCCCCAGCATTTT. It specifies CASRTGTGSNQPQHF. This chain connects TRBV5-8 to TRBJ1-5, with 9 bases lining up with TRBD1. There are 15 residues in the CDR3. CDR1 and CDR2 (germline): SGHTS, YDEGEE. The V segment lost 5 bases and the J segment 1 base; nucleotides outside the gene matches: 4.

This clone has more than one count but fewer than ten. The rearrangement uses TRBV7-9 and TRBJ2-2; 8 bases match TRBD2. The germline gives CDR1 SEHNR, CDR2 FQNEAQ (reference sequence). The V and J ends lost 2 bases and 6 bases, in that order; junction bases with no gene match: 2. CDR3 size: 14 residues. CDR3 nucleotides: TGTGCCAGCAGCTTAAGCGGGGGCTCCGGGGAGCTGTTTTTT. This translates into CASSLSGGSGELFF. The whole variable domain, remainder taken from reference TRBV7-9 and TRBJ2-2, is DTGVSQNPRHKITKRGQNVTFRCDPISEHNRLYWYRQTLGQGPEFLTYFQNEAQLEKSRLLSDRFSAERPKGSFSTLEIQRTEQGDSAMYLCASSLSGGSGELFFGEGSRLTVL.

The chain uses TRBV29-1 and TRBJ1-1; D is uncertain. The CDR3 totals 15 residues. Trimming removed 4 bases at V and 0 bases at J, with 15 bases between. Germline V gene sequence: CDR1 SQVTM, CDR2 ANQGSEA. The CDR3 here is CSVATDTSLNTEAFF. The CDR3, as DNA: TGCAGCGTTGCTACCGACACCTCCTTGAACACTGAAGCTTTCTTT. Full variable domain (outside the CDR3, taken from reference TRBV29-1 and TRBJ1-1): SAVISQKPSRDICQRGTSLTIQCQVDSQVTMMFWYRQQPGQSLTLIATANQGSEATYESGFVIDKFPISRPNLTFSTLTVSNMSPEDSSIYLCSVATDTSLNTEAFFGQGTRLTVV.

This clone was counted only a few times. V and J are TRBV2 and TRBJ2-7; 12 nucleotides agree with TRBD1. The V and J ends lost 6 bases and 9 bases, in that order; junction bases with no gene match: 12. The CDR3 contains 15 residues. The germline V gene has CDR1 SNHLY and CDR2 FYNNEI. The CDR3: CASRTGTGGAVGQYF. The CDR3 DNA reads as TGTGCCAGCAGGACGGGGACAGGGGGCGCGGTAGGGCAGTACTTC.

V and J are TRBV4-2 and TRBJ2-7; a weak D match, TRBD1 (5 bases). Between the trimmed V and J ends, which lost 0 bases and 4 bases, there was a span of 7 bases. This CDR3 is 13 amino acids long. In germline, CDR1 is LGHNA, CDR2 YNFKEQ. The CDR3 DNA follows: TGTGCCAGCAGCCAAGACAGGGCTTACGAGCAGTACTTC. As protein: CASSQDRAYEQYF.

This clone appeared once. This chain links TRBV30 with TRBJ2-2; D remains ambiguous. Trimming pared 2 bases from V and 6 bases from J, leaving 10 bases between. Germline V gene data show CDR1 as GTSNPN and CDR2 as SVGIG (reference sequence). The length of the CDR3 is 13 residues. CDR3 residues: CAWSYGSSGELFF. CDR3 coding DNA: TGTGCCTGGAGTTACGGGTCGTCCGGGGAGCTGTTTTTT.

The gene calls are TRBV5-1 and TRBJ1-2, with no clear D. CDR3 length: 14 amino acids. The germline CDR1 and CDR2 sequences are SGHRS and YFSETQ. V shed 2 bases and J shed 7 bases, with 15 bases lying between them. The CDR3 DNA reads TGCGCCAGCAGCTTAGATCAAAGTAACAGTGGCTACACCTTC. It translates to CASSLDQSNSGYTF.

The rearrangement links TRBV30 to TRBJ2-3, with D unclear. CDR1 is GTSNPN and CDR2 is SVGIG in the germline V gene (reference sequence). Trimming removed 2 bases at V and 6 bases at J, with 9 bases between. This CDR3 comprises 12 residues. The CDR3 spells CAWSFTGDTQYF. The CDR3 nucleotides read TGTGCCTGGAGTTTCACCGGGGATACGCAGTATTTT.

The chain is built from TRBV5-1 and TRBJ1-1, with 7 bases matching TRBD1. J gave up 1 base and V 2 bases, and 2 bases lay outside the gene matches. Germline loops: CDR1 SGHRS, CDR2 YFSETQ. The CDR3 sequence is 14 residues long. The CDR3 is CASSFTGANTEAFF. In nucleotides, the CDR3 is TGCGCCAGCAGCTTTACAGGGGCGAACACTGAAGCTTTCTTT. Variable domain in full (rest from reference TRBV5-1 and TRBJ1-1): KAGVTQTPRYLIKTRGQQVTLSCSPISGHRSVSWYQQTPGQGLQFLFEYFSETQRNKGNFPGRFSGRQFSNSRSEMNVSTLELGDSALYLCASSFTGANTEAFFGQGTRLTVV.

V usage is TRBV6-5 and J usage is TRBJ1-2, with D hard to call. The V end lost 0 bases, the J end lost 8 bases, and 10 bases lay between the germline ends. Per germline, CDR1 MNHEY and CDR2 SVGAGI. This CDR3 contains 13 residues. CDR3 nucleotides: TGTGCCAGCAGTTACTCAGTCAGGTCCGGCTACACCTTC. It codes for CASSYSVRSGYTF.

The rearrangement uses TRBV2 and TRBJ1-5; D is unclear. V was clipped by 6 bases and J by 3 bases, with 6 bases between them. The CDR3 has 12 residues. Germline lookup yields CDR1 SNHLY and CDR2 FYNNEI. DNA of the CDR3: TGTGCCAGCAGGCGAGTCAATCAGCCCCAGCATTTT. Its translation: CASRRVNQPQHF.

V is TRBV11-2 and J is TRBJ2-2; 7 bases align to TRBD2. The germline V gene encodes CDR1 SGHAT and CDR2 FQNNGV. Germline trimming cut 6 bases from V and 6 bases from J; bases unmatched to any gene: 10. This CDR3 has 15 residues. The CDR3 is CASSAGEKWPGELFF. The DNA of the CDR3 is TGTGCCAGCAGTGCGGGGGAGAAATGGCCCGGGGAGCTGTTTTTT. Full variable domain (missing parts from reference TRBV11-2 and TRBJ2-2): EAGVAQSPRYKIIEKRQSVAFWCNPISGHATLYWYQQILGQGPKLLIQFQNNGVVDDSQLPKDRFSAERLKGVDSTLKIQPAKLEDSAVYLCASSAGEKWPGELFFGEGSRLTVL.

This clone appeared a single time. The chain couples TRBV19 to TRBJ1-2; 7 bases fit TRBD1. Trimming removed 2 bases from V and 8 bases from J; junction bases left unmatched: 5. Germline V gives CDR1 LNHDA, CDR2 SQIVND (reference sequence). The CDR3 is 13 amino acids. CDR3 region: CASSISVTGGYTF. In DNA form, the CDR3 reads TGTGCCAGTAGTATAAGTGTGACAGGGGGCTACACCTTC.

The chain recombines TRBV4-1 with TRBJ1-2, with D tentatively TRBD1 (6 bases). Deletions cut 0 bases from V and 2 bases from J, with 7 bases between. The V gene's germline CDR1 is MGHRA and CDR2 YSYEKL. The CDR3 is 14 amino acids. DNA for the CDR3: TGCGCCAGCAGCCAAGATGACAGGAACTATGGCTACACCTTC. Amino acid sequence: CASSQDDRNYGYTF.